The rows below give T cell receptor beta chains drawn from one sample of a study of T cell responses to AZD1222 COVID-19 vaccine. Sequenced by immunoSEQ multiplex PCR; TCRdb stores in-frame clones only, minus some. This sample has about 120,000 clones, with roughly 91% found just once. The input for sequencing was peripheral blood, taken on day 0 of AZD1222 vaccination. These receptors were taken from an adult in good health. CDR3s include the opening cysteine and the closing phenylalanine or tryptophan. D genes are given only for firm matches. The size of a clone is reported for some rows only, either as once, few or many, or as a class for expanded clones.

CDR3 | DNA | size | length | V | D | J
CASSFPAPNQPQHF | TGTGCCAGCAGCTTTCCGGCCCCTAATCAGCCCCAGCATTTT | NA | 14 | TRBV11-3 | NA | TRBJ1-5
CASSYAGNTEAFF | TGCGCCAGCAGCTATGCAGGGAACACTGAAGCTTTCTTT | NA | 13 | TRBV5-1 | NA | TRBJ1-1
CASSLYLDPPEQYF | TGCGCCAGCAGCCTATATTTAGACCCACCCGAGCAGTACTTC | NA | 14 | TRBV4-1 | NA | TRBJ2-7
CASSSPGYRNEQFF | TGTGCCAGCAGCTCCCCGGGTTACAGGAATGAGCAGTTCTTC | NA | 14 | TRBV7-2 | NA | TRBJ2-1
CASRQGVEPQHF | TGTGCCAGCAGACAGGGTGTGGAGCCCCAGCATTTT | NA | 12 | TRBV6-5 | NA | TRBJ1-5
CASSTSGTGHNQPQHF | TGTGCCAGTAGTACCTCCGGGACAGGACACAATCAGCCCCAGCATTTT | few | 16 | TRBV19 | TRBD1 | TRBJ1-5
CASSEETSGGREQFF | TGTGCCAGCAGTGAAGAGACTAGCGGGGGCCGTGAGCAGTTCTTC | NA | 15 | TRBV6-1 | TRBD2 | TRBJ2-1
CASSYGPGGGYGYTF | TGTGCCAGCAGTTACGGCCCGGGGGGGGGCTATGGCTACACCTTC | NA | 15 | TRBV6-5 | NA | TRBJ1-2
CASSMWDITEAFF | TGTGCCAGTAGTATGTGGGACATAACTGAAGCTTTCTTT | NA | 13 | TRBV19 | NA | TRBJ1-1
CASSSSDINTDTQYF | TGTGCCAGCAGCTCCTCGGACATAAACACAGATACGCAGTATTTT | once | 15 | TRBV11-2 | NA | TRBJ2-3
CASSLVGNEQYF | TGTGCCAGCAGCTTGGTGGGGAACGAGCAGTACTTC | NA | 12 | TRBV5-4 | NA | TRBJ2-7
CASSPRLAGSYEQYF | TGTGCCAGCAGCCCTCGACTAGCGGGAAGCTACGAGCAGTACTTC | NA | 15 | TRBV7-6 | TRBD2 | TRBJ2-7
CASRRDRNEKLFF | TGTGCCAGCAGACGGGACAGGAATGAAAAACTGTTTTTT | NA | 13 | TRBV2 | TRBD1 | TRBJ1-4
CSVVFLAGGLYEQYF | TGCAGCGTCGTCTTCCTAGCGGGAGGCCTTTACGAGCAGTACTTC | NA | 15 | TRBV29-1 | TRBD2 | TRBJ2-7
CASSWDRGNTEAFF | TGTGCCAGCAGTTGGGACAGGGGGAACACTGAAGCTTTCTTT | NA | 14 | TRBV28 | TRBD1 | TRBJ1-1
CAIWGGLGNQPQHF | TGTGCCATCTGGGGGGGGCTAGGCAATCAGCCCCAGCATTTT | NA | 14 | TRBV10-3 | NA | TRBJ1-5
CASSYRNSPLHF | TGTGCCAGCAGCTACAGGAATTCACCCCTCCACTTT | NA | 12 | TRBV11-3 | NA | TRBJ1-6
CASSYSRGLETQHF | TGTGCCAGCAGTTACTCGCGAGGGCTAGAGACCCAGCATTTT | few | 14 | TRBV6-8 | NA | TRBJ1-5
CASSLALGRQTYEQYF | TGTGCCAGCAGCTTAGCTCTAGGCAGACAAACCTACGAGCAGTACTTC | NA | 16 | TRBV7-9 | NA | TRBJ2-7
CASSGQGQQPQHF | TGCGCCAGCAGTGGACAGGGACAGCAGCCCCAGCATTTT | few | 13 | TRBV10-2 | TRBD1 | TRBJ1-5
CASSQDRDRIYNEQFF | TGCGCCAGCAGCCAAGACCGGGACAGAATTTACAATGAGCAGTTCTTC | NA | 16 | TRBV4-1 | TRBD1 | TRBJ2-1
CASRRDSSYEQYF | TGTGCCAGCAGGCGGGACTCCTCCTACGAGCAGTACTTC | NA | 13 | TRBV5-4 | NA | TRBJ2-7
CASSSGGYYEQYF | TGTGCCAGCTCGAGCGGGGGGTATTACGAGCAGTACTTC | NA | 13 | TRBV27 | TRBD2 | TRBJ2-7
CASSLQRSGTNNSPLHF | TGTGCCAGCAGCTTGCAGCGAAGCGGAACCAATAATTCACCCCTCCACTTT | NA | 17 | TRBV5-6 | NA | TRBJ1-6
CASSLGGGGTEAFF | TGCGCCAGCAGCTTGGGAGGTGGGGGCACTGAAGCTTTCTTT | NA | 14 | TRBV5-1 | NA | TRBJ1-1
CASMDRGNTDTQYF | TGCGCCAGCATGGACAGGGGGAACACAGATACGCAGTATTTT | NA | 14 | TRBV4-1 | TRBD1 | TRBJ2-3
CASSFVGDTGELFF | TGCGCCAGCAGCTTTGTGGGGGACACCGGGGAGCTGTTTTTT | NA | 14 | TRBV5-1 | NA | TRBJ2-2
CASRISKTGDSNQPQHF | TGTGCCAGTAGGATAAGCAAGACAGGGGATAGCAATCAGCCCCAGCATTTT | NA | 17 | TRBV19 | TRBD1 | TRBJ1-5
CASSLYPGYTGELFF | TGTGCCAGCAGCTTGTATCCAGGGTACACCGGGGAGCTGTTTTTT | NA | 15 | TRBV5-5 | NA | TRBJ2-2
CASSQQRGVGNTIYF | TGTGCCAGCAGCCAACAAAGGGGAGTTGGAAACACCATATATTTT | NA | 15 | TRBV27 | NA | TRBJ1-3
CASGTQGAGNQPQHF | TGTGCTAGTGGCACACAGGGGGCAGGAAATCAGCCCCAGCATTTT | NA | 15 | TRBV12-5 | TRBD1 | TRBJ1-5
CASPLREVRAGAFF | TGTGCCAGCCCCCTCCGGGAGGTCCGCGCAGGAGCTTTCTTT | NA | 14 | TRBV21-1 | NA | TRBJ1-1
CASSHLTGGRTSGANVLTF | TGTGCCAGCTCACACCTGACAGGCGGACGTACATCTGGGGCCAACGTCCTGACTTTC | NA | 19 | TRBV18 | NA | TRBJ2-6
CASSRRGAGGTDTQYF | TGTGCCAGCAGCCGTCGTGGGGCGGGGGGCACAGATACGCAGTATTTT | NA | 16 | TRBV3-1/TRBV3-2 | TRBD2 | TRBJ2-3
CAWSQTGSGNTIYF | TGTGCCTGGAGTCAGACAGGGTCTGGAAACACCATATATTTT | NA | 14 | TRBV30 | TRBD1 | TRBJ1-3
CASSGQGTAWSQYF | TGTGCCAGCAGTGGCCAAGGGACAGCTTGGTCCCAGTACTTC | NA | 14 | TRBV2 | TRBD1 | TRBJ2-5
CASSDAGTGIQPQHF | TGTGCCAGCAGTGATGCCGGGACAGGGATTCAGCCCCAGCATTTT | few | 15 | TRBV2 | TRBD1 | TRBJ1-5
CASSQIHGTANYGYTF | TGTGCCAGCAGCCAGATCCACGGGACGGCTAACTATGGCTACACCTTC | NA | 16 | TRBV3-1/TRBV3-2 | NA | TRBJ1-2
CASSDYGELFF | TGTGCCAGCAGTGATTACGGGGAGCTGTTTTTT | NA | 11 | TRBV27 | NA | TRBJ2-2
CASSLVVAGPGNEQFF | TGCGCCAGCAGCTTGGTTGTAGCGGGGCCGGGAAATGAGCAGTTCTTC | once | 16 | TRBV5-1 | TRBD2 | TRBJ2-1
CASSQDGYTIQYF | TGCGCCAGCAGCCAAGATGGATATACCATTCAGTACTTC | once | 13 | TRBV4-1 | NA | TRBJ2-4
CASSFGVAKNIQYF | TGTGCCAGCAGCTTCGGGGTAGCCAAAAACATTCAGTACTTC | NA | 14 | TRBV5-6 | NA | TRBJ2-4
CASSQDRTSGRGATADTQYF | TGTGCCAGCAGCCAAGATCGGACTAGCGGGAGGGGGGCAACGGCAGATACGCAGTATTTT | NA | 20 | TRBV3-1/TRBV3-2 | TRBD2 | TRBJ2-3